This T cell receptor beta chain originates from a study of blood T cell repertoires in COVID-19. With respect to this clone: Germline is not matched at one junction end, which may reflect a read error.

This CDR3 is 13 amino acids long. CDR1 and CDR2 from the germline V gene are SSHAT and FNYEAQ (reference sequence). Using immunoSEQ multiplex PCR, the repertoire was profiled, and TCRdb retains in-frame clones only, with some absent. The sample consists of hundreds of thousands of clones, roughly four fifths of them appearing once. The receptor comes from a man aged 35 to 55 who had been exposed to COVID-19. Sequencing input: PBMCs or T cells enriched from blood (not recorded which). The rearrangement links TRBV7-7 to TRBJ2-5, with unresolved D. CDR3 amino acids: CASSLAPRETQYF. For the CDR3, the DNA is TGTGCTAGCAGCTTAGCCCCTCGGGAGACCCAGTACTTC.